This TCR beta chain was identified during a study of shared clonotypes between healthy human individuals. On the study more broadly: Contributing individuals were two females and three males aged 18 to 49.

Turning to this clone: The antigen is unknown. Other DNA sequences from this sample encode an identical CDR3 as well.

Study results and caveats: Non-shared clonotypes were found to have lower generation probabilities than the clonotypes that were shared by all four of the sorted-subset donors.

Researchers ran the assay at a deep level. Assay: immunoSEQ multiplex PCR; the TCRdb copy retains only in-frame clones and omits some. The sample has 1,100,000 or so clones, 78% seen once. Healthy adults negative for HIV, lacking recent acute infections or vaccinations, served as donors. The CDR3 totals 16 residues. CDR1 and CDR2 (germline): SGHTA, FQGNSA. The V end was cut by 2 bases, the J end by 2 bases, with 12 bases between. This TCR was sampled from a man aged 18 to 29 in good health. Some clones in this sample may be carry-over from other donors' samples. The V call is TRBV7-2, the J call TRBJ2-2; a weak D match, TRBD1 (6 bases). The sample comprised memory CD4+ T cells from PBMCs. Specified subset: CD45RA-negative fraction. The CDR3 here is CASSLNSGANTGELFF. DNA for the CDR3: TGTGCCAGCAGCTTAAATTCAGGGGCCAACACCGGGGAGCTGTTTTTT.